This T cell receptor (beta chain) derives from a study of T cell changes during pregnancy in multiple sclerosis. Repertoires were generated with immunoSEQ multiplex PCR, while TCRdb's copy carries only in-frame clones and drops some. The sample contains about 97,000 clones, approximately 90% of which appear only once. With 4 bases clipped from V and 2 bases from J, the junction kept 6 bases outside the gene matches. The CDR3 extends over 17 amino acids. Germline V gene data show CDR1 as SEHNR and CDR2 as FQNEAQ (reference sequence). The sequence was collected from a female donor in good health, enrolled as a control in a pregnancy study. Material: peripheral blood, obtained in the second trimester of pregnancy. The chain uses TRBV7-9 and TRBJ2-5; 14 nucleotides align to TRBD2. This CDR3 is CASSSWTSGGSQETQYF. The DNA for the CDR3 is TGTGCCAGCAGCTCCTGGACTAGCGGGGGGTCACAAGAGACCCAGTACTTC.